This T cell receptor beta chain was profiled in a study of blood T cell repertoires in COVID-19. On the study more broadly: Both acute and convalescent COVID-19 samples were obtained from the United States, Italy and Spain.

Produced via immunoSEQ multiplex PCR; TCRdb's table is partial and in-frame only. Of about 180,000 clones listed, 75% to 85% are singletons. This CDR3 has 16 amino acids. Germline V gene lookup returns CDR1 MDHEN and CDR2 SYDVKM. V lost 4 bases to trimming and J lost 0 bases, with 13 bases between them. The chain recombines TRBV28 with TRBJ1-5; D is possibly TRBD1 (6 bases). Sequencing input: peripheral blood. The receptor was derived from a human donor in a cohort sampled during active COVID-19. The CDR3 region has the DNA TGTGCCAGCAGTTCCCGAGGACAGTATAGCAATCAGCCCCAGCATTTT. This sequence encodes CASSSRGQYSNQPQHF.